This is a list of T cell receptor beta chains from one sample in a study of blood T cells in healthy people across ages. TCRdb re-derived calls from the 5' RACE reads in MiXCR, one entry per CDR3 protein. The data show about a million distinct CDR3 sequences, 35% to 45% seen once. The specimen sequenced was blood. These receptors all come from a man younger than 30 in good health. Both conserved end residues are part of each CDR3. Fields, in order: J gene, V gene, clone size, CDR3 protein. For some rows the clone size is stated as once, few or many, or as a class when expanded; others skip it.

j_gene: TRBJ1-4; v_gene: TRBV4-3; abundance: NA; CDR3aa: CASSQDPTWFSEKLFF
j_gene: TRBJ2-3; v_gene: TRBV2; abundance: NA; CDR3aa: CASKRKLEVGTQYF
j_gene: TRBJ1-1; v_gene: TRBV13; abundance: few; CDR3aa: CASSLLVDGGTEAFF
j_gene: TRBJ1-2; v_gene: TRBV5-5; abundance: NA; CDR3aa: CASSLDVNYGYTF
j_gene: TRBJ2-7; v_gene: TRBV5-1; abundance: NA; CDR3aa: CASSLEIAGKIPYEQYF
j_gene: TRBJ1-1; v_gene: TRBV7-3; abundance: NA; CDR3aa: CASSLIGQPNTEAFF
j_gene: TRBJ1-5; v_gene: TRBV6-6; abundance: NA; CDR3aa: CASRTDRGYQPQHF
j_gene: TRBJ2-3; v_gene: TRBV28; abundance: NA; CDR3aa: CASSKNTDTQYF
j_gene: TRBJ1-4; v_gene: TRBV28; abundance: few; CDR3aa: CASRTMGGPLGNEKLFF
j_gene: TRBJ1-2; v_gene: TRBV4-3; abundance: NA; CDR3aa: CASSQDLARRNYGYTF
j_gene: TRBJ2-1; v_gene: TRBV7-3; abundance: few; CDR3aa: CASSSSGTSGITYNEQFF
j_gene: TRBJ1-1; v_gene: TRBV5-1; abundance: NA; CDR3aa: CASSLAVSPSGPEAFF
j_gene: TRBJ1-1; v_gene: TRBV12-3/TRBV12-4; abundance: many; CDR3aa: CASSPRGGGTEAFF
j_gene: TRBJ1-1; v_gene: TRBV6-2/TRBV6-3; abundance: NA; CDR3aa: CASSSRTGAVNTEAFF
j_gene: TRBJ1-1; v_gene: TRBV5-1; abundance: NA; CDR3aa: CAGSLSTELQNTEAFF
j_gene: TRBJ1-2; v_gene: TRBV12-3/TRBV12-4; abundance: NA; CDR3aa: CASRPGQGYYGYTF
j_gene: TRBJ2-1; v_gene: TRBV27; abundance: few; CDR3aa: CASSSRGPGTTGGKLRYNEQFF
j_gene: TRBJ1-2; v_gene: TRBV20-1; abundance: few; CDR3aa: CSARVGSGYGYTF
j_gene: TRBJ1-2; v_gene: TRBV20-1; abundance: few; CDR3aa: CSAAGQGAYGYTF
j_gene: TRBJ1-2; v_gene: TRBV7-9; abundance: NA; CDR3aa: CASSLEGQGNGYTF
j_gene: TRBJ1-2; v_gene: TRBV2; abundance: NA; CDR3aa: CASSEVVRDRDPFNYGYTF
j_gene: TRBJ1-1; v_gene: TRBV20-1; abundance: few; CDR3aa: CSARARGPSPKNTEAFF
j_gene: TRBJ1-5; v_gene: TRBV5-1; abundance: NA; CDR3aa: CACSPQGGNQPQHF
j_gene: TRBJ2-5; v_gene: TRBV12-3/TRBV12-4; abundance: NA; CDR3aa: CASSPEGPWGYNEQYF
j_gene: TRBJ1-4; v_gene: TRBV6-6; abundance: few; CDR3aa: CASSYSLRSASNEKLFF
j_gene: TRBJ2-5; v_gene: TRBV4-2; abundance: few; CDR3aa: CASSQEAVTQETQYF
j_gene: TRBJ2-5; v_gene: TRBV4-1; abundance: once; CDR3aa: CASSPSIGEETQYF
j_gene: TRBJ2-5; v_gene: TRBV7-9; abundance: few; CDR3aa: CASSLHRGLQETQYF
j_gene: TRBJ2-3; v_gene: TRBV20-1; abundance: NA; CDR3aa: CSGSTSTDTQYF
j_gene: TRBJ2-7; v_gene: TRBV25-1; abundance: NA; CDR3aa: CASSEKTFDRATYEQYF
j_gene: TRBJ2-1; v_gene: TRBV5-1; abundance: few; CDR3aa: CASSLGPGQGRINEQFF
j_gene: TRBJ1-2; v_gene: TRBV25-1; abundance: NA; CDR3aa: CASSESGTGGSYGYTF
j_gene: TRBJ1-1; v_gene: TRBV9; abundance: NA; CDR3aa: CASSVGWENTEAFF
j_gene: TRBJ2-1; v_gene: TRBV20-1; abundance: few; CDR3aa: CSAREPGLDYNEQFF
j_gene: TRBJ1-3; v_gene: TRBV7-2; abundance: few; CDR3aa: CASSLAASGNTIYF
j_gene: TRBJ2-4; v_gene: TRBV20-1; abundance: few; CDR3aa: CSAQAYKGPNIQYF
j_gene: TRBJ2-1; v_gene: TRBV12-5; abundance: few; CDR3aa: CASGLAQGAYYNEQFF
j_gene: TRBJ1-1; v_gene: TRBV10-3; abundance: few; CDR3aa: CAIHAVGREGNTEAFF
j_gene: TRBJ2-1; v_gene: TRBV9; abundance: NA; CDR3aa: CASSVVGRGSYNEQFF
j_gene: TRBJ2-3; v_gene: TRBV6-5; abundance: NA; CDR3aa: CASRQGAGTDTQYF
j_gene: TRBJ1-2; v_gene: TRBV6-6; abundance: NA; CDR3aa: CASRGNRQLYGYTF
j_gene: TRBJ1-2; v_gene: TRBV7-9; abundance: few; CDR3aa: CASSQERDSGYTF
j_gene: TRBJ2-1; v_gene: TRBV5-1; abundance: NA; CDR3aa: CVSSLGQDPNEQFF
j_gene: TRBJ2-2; v_gene: TRBV12-3/TRBV12-4; abundance: NA; CDR3aa: CASSLSPNTGELFF
j_gene: TRBJ1-4; v_gene: TRBV14; abundance: NA; CDR3aa: CASSPRFSTNEKLFF